This record concerns one T cell receptor (beta chain) sequence. Authors' data handling: Amplification of reference gene primers provided the estimated nucleated cell counts. Libraries were prepared by immunoSEQ multiplex PCR; TCRdb keeps only in-frame clonotypes and omits some of them. The V and J calls and the clone size are those of that table, but D and trimming were determined from the DNA. Of around 81,000 clones listed, roughly four fifths are singletons. There are 14 residues in the CDR3. Per germline, CDR1 LGHNA and CDR2 YNFKEQ. Unmatched junction bases numbered 8, after V lost 4 bases and J lost 7 bases. This record comes from a study of blood T cell repertoires in COVID-19. The wider study: Acute-phase and convalescent COVID-19 samples originated in the United States, Italy and Spain. Sample material is recorded as cDNA or gDNA derived from T cells, B-cell-depleted T cells, or PBMCs.

The receptor was isolated from a human donor in a cohort sampled during active COVID-19. Sequences were obtained from peripheral blood. The chain is built from TRBV4-2 and TRBJ2-7, with TRBD1 matching 9 bases. CDR3 in DNA: TGTGCCAGCAGCCTACTAGGGACAGGGCGAGAGCAGTACTTC. It is translated as CASSLLGTGREQYF.